This T cell receptor beta chain was documented in a study of blood T cell repertoires in COVID-19. Study at large: The United States, Italy and Spain were the sources of the acute and convalescent COVID-19 samples. PBMCs, B-cell-depleted T cells, or T cells were the source of the cDNA or gDNA that made up the material.

This clone has a single count. Per the study methods: Reference gene primers were amplified, and this amplification served to estimate nucleated cell counts. Clones were sequenced by immunoSEQ multiplex PCR, and TCRdb holds only the in-frame ones, with some missing. The V and J calls and clone size are taken from that table; D and trimming were inferred from the DNA. The sample includes a few hundred thousand clones, about 85% of them seen just once. CDR1 is LNHDA and CDR2 is SQIVND in the germline V gene (reference sequence). The CDR3 extends over 17 amino acids. V was shortened by 5 bases and J by 0 bases, with 19 bases between the two germline ends.

The sequence came from a man aged 25 to 45 who had recovered from COVID-19. The sequenced sample was peripheral blood. This chain connects TRBV19 to TRBJ1-1; D is possibly TRBD1 (5 bases). The CDR3 sequence is CASSALGEVGVNTEAFF. The CDR3 region has the DNA TGTGCCAGTAGTGCGCTGGGGGAGGTCGGGGTGAACACTGAAGCTTTCTTT.